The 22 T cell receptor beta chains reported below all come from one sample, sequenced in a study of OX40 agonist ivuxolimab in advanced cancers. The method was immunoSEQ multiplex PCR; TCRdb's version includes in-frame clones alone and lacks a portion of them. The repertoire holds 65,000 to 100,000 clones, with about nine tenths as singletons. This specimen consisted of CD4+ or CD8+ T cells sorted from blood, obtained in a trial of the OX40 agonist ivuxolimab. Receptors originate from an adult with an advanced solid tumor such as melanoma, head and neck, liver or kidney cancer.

The CDR3 nucleotides are TGCGCCAGCAGCGGTCGATATCTTGACTCCCAAAACACAGATACGCAGTATTTT. Translating it yields CASSGRYLDSQNTDTQYF. The J gene is TRBJ2-3, the V gene TRBV10-2; D not resolved. The CDR3 spans 18 residues. Trimming cost V 6 bases and J 2 bases, with 24 bases left between them. Per the germline V gene, CDR1 is WSHSY and CDR2 is SAAADI.

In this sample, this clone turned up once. The CDR3 protein is CASSNSGANVLTF. The CDR3 DNA follows: TGTGCCAGTAGTAACTCTGGGGCCAACGTCCTGACTTTC. The V and J genes are TRBV19 and TRBJ2-6, with unresolved D. Germline assignment: CDR1 LNHDA and CDR2 SQIVND (reference sequence). V lost 4 bases and J 0 bases, leaving 1 base between the germline ends. This CDR3 comprises 13 residues.

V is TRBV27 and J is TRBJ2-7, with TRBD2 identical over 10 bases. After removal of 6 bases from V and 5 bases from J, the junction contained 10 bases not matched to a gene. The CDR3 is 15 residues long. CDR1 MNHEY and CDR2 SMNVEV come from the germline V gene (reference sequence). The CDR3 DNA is TGTGCCAGCAGGGCTAGCGGGAGTTACTTCAACGAGCAGTACTTC. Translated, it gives CASRASGSYFNEQYF.

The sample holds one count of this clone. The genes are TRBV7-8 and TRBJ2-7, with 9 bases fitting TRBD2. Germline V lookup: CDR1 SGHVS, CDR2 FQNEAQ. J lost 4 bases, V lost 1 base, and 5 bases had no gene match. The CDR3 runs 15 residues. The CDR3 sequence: CASSLEAGGPYEQYF. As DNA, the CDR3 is TGTGCCAGCAGCTTAGAGGCGGGAGGGCCTTACGAGCAGTACTTC.

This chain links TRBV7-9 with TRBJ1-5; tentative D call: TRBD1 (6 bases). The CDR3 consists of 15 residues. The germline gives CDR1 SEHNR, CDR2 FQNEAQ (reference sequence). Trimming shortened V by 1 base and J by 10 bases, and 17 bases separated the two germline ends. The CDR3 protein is CASSLGQGPHPPQHF. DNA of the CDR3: TGTGCCAGCAGCTTAGGCCAGGGGCCTCATCCCCCCCAGCATTTT.

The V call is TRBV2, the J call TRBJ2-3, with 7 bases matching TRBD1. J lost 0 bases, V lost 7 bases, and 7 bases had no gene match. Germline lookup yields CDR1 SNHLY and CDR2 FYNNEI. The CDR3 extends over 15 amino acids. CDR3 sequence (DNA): TGTGCCAGCAAAGAACCGGGACAGAGCACAGATACGCAGTATTTT. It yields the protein CASKEPGQSTDTQYF.

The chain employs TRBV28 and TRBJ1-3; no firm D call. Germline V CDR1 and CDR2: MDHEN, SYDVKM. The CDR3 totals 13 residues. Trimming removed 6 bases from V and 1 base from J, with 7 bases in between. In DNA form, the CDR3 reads TGTGCCAGCAGCCTACTATCTGGAAACACCATATATTTT. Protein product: CASSLLSGNTIYF.

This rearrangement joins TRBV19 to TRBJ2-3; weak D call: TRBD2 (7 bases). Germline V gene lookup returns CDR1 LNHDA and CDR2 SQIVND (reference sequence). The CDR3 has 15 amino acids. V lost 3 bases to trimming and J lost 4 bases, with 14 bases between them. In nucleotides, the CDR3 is TGTGCCAGTAGTATTGCGGGAGCAGGGGCAGATACGCAGTATTTT. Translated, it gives CASSIAGAGADTQYF.

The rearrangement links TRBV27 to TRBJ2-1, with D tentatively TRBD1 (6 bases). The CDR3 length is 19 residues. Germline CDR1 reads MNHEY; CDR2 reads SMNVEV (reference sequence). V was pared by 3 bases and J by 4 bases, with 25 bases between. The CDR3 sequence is CASSFSGTRFNVVYNEQFF. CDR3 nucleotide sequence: TGTGCCAGCAGTTTTTCCGGGACAAGATTTAACGTTGTTTACAATGAGCAGTTCTTC.

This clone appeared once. The CDR3 bases are TGTGCCATCAGTGAGCAAAGACTAGCGGGAGTCTCCTACGAGCAGTACTTC. Its translation: CAISEQRLAGVSYEQYF. The chain links TRBV10-3 to TRBJ2-7, with 12 nucleotides matching TRBD2. J was trimmed by 0 bases and V by 2 bases; bases with no gene match: 5. CDR3 size: 17 residues. CDR1 ENHRY and CDR2 SYGVKD come from the germline V gene.

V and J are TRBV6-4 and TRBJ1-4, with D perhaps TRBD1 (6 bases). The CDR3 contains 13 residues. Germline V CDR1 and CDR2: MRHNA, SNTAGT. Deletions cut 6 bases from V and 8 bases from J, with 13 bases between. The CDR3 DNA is TGTGCCAGCAGCTTGGACAGCGGGGAAAAACTGTTTTTT. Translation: CASSLDSGEKLFF.

Written as DNA, the CDR3 is TGTGCCAGCAGCGAAGCGGTCTCGCGCGGAATGTCACCCTACGAGCAGTACTTC. Its translation: CASSEAVSRGMSPYEQYF. The J gene is TRBJ2-7, the V gene TRBV7-9; D is perhaps TRBD2 (5 bases). V gave up 5 bases and J gave up 2 bases, with 25 bases separating them. CDR3 length equals 18 residues. Looked up from germline, CDR1 is SEHNR and CDR2 is FQNEAQ (reference sequence).

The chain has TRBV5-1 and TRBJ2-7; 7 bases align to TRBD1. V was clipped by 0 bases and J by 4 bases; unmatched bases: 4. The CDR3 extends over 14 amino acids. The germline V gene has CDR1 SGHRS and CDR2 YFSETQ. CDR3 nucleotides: TGCGCCAGCAGCTTGGGAGGGGGCAAGTACGAGCAGTACTTC. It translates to CASSLGGGKYEQYF.

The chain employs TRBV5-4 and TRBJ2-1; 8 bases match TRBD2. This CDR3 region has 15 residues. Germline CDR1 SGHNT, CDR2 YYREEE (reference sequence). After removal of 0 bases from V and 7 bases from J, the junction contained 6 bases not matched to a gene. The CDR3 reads CASSLGAGVRNEQFF. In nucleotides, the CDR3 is TGTGCCAGCAGCTTGGGAGCGGGAGTACGGAATGAGCAGTTCTTC. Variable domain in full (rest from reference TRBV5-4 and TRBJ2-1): ETGVTQSPTHLIKTRGQQVTLRCSSQSGHNTVSWYQQALGQGPQFIFQYYREEENGRGNFPPRFSGLQFPNYSSELNVNALELDDSALYLCASSLGAGVRNEQFFGPGTRLTVL.

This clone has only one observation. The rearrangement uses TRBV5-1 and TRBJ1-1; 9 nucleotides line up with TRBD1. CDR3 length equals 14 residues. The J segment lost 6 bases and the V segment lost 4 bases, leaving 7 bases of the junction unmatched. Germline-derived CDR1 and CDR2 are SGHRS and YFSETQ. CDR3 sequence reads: CASSPGTGWAEAFF. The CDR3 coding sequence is TGCGCCAGCAGCCCCGGGACAGGGTGGGCTGAAGCTTTCTTT.

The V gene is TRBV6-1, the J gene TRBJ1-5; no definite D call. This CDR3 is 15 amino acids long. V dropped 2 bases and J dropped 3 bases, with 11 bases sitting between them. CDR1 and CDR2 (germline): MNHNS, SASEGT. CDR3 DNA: TGTGCCAGCAGTGAACAGCCGACCTACAATCAGCCCCAGCATTTT. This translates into CASSEQPTYNQPQHF.

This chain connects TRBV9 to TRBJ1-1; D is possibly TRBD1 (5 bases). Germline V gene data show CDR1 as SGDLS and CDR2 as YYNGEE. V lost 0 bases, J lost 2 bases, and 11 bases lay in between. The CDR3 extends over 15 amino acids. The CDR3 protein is CASSVAAGLNTEAFF. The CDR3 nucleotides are TGTGCCAGCAGCGTAGCTGCAGGGTTAAACACTGAAGCTTTCTTT.

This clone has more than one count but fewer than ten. The CDR3 bases are TGTGCCAGCGCCCTTGGCGGGGCCAACGTCCTGACTTTC. Amino acids: CASALGGANVLTF. The chain combines TRBV6-6 with TRBJ2-6; D is uncertain. The V end was cut by 8 bases, the J end by 4 bases, with 9 bases between. Germline V gene data show CDR1 as MNHNY and CDR2 as SVGAGI (reference sequence). This CDR3 has 13 amino acids.

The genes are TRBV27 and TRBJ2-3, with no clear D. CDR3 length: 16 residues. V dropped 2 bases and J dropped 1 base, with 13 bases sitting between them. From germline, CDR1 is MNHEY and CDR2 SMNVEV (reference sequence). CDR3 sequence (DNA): TGTGCCAGCAGTTTACGAGCAGGCCCCCGCACAGATACGCAGTATTTT. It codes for CASSLRAGPRTDTQYF.

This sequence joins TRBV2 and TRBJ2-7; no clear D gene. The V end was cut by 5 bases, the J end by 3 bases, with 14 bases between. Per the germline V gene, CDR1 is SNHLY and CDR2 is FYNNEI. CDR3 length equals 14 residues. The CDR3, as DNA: TGTGCCAGCAGTAGGCCCCCGAACATCTACGAGCAGTACTTC. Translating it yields CASSRPPNIYEQYF.

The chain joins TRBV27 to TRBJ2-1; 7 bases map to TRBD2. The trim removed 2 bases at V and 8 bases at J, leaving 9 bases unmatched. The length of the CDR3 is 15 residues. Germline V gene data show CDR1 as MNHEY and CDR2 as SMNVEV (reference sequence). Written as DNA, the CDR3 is TGTGCCAGCAGTTTAGGCGGGAGAGGGGCCGATGAGCAGTTCTTC. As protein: CASSLGGRGADEQFF.

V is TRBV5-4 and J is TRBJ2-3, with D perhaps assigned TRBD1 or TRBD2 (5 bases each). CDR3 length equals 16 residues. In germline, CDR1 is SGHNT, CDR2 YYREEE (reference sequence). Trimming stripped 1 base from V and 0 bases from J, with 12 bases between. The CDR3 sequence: CASSLFGGTSTDTQYF. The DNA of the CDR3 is TGTGCCAGCAGCTTGTTTGGGGGTACTAGCACAGATACGCAGTATTTT.